These 3 T cell receptor beta chains were sequenced from one sample in a study of T cells in Graves' hyperthyroidism and ophthalmopathy. There were TCR beta CDR3 regions amplified from RNA transcripts. RT-PCR in the first round (using the HTBI primer set) targeted the TCR CDR3. TCRdb used MiXCR to reprocess the multiplex PCR reads, holding one entry per CDR3 protein. The sample shows about 290,000 distinct CDR3 sequences, 10% to 15% of them seen only once. The sequenced material came from blood. Source of these receptors: a woman under 40 with Graves' hyperthyroidism that later progressed to Graves' ophthalmopathy.

This clonotype has more than one count but fewer than ten. The V call is TRBV6-2 or TRBV6-3, the J call TRBJ2-3; TRBD2 agrees at 8 bases. This CDR3 has 15 amino acids. Per germline, CDR1 MNHEY and CDR2 SVGEGT. Trimming took 10 bases from V and 2 from J; bases not matched to a gene: 11. The CDR3: CATKLTSASTDTQYF. As DNA, the CDR3 is TGTGCCACGAAGCTGACTAGCGCCTCCACAGATACGCAGTATTTT.

To note about this clonotype: The junction shows a germline mismatch at one end, possibly a read error. V gene TRBV12-3 or TRBV12-4 combines with J gene TRBJ1-1, with D possibly TRBD1 on 6 matching bases. There are 14 residues in the CDR3. The CDR3 DNA follows: TGTGCCAGCAGTCTCGGACAGACGAACACTGGAGCTTTCTTT. This translates into CASSLGQTNTGAFF.

This clonotype was seen at least ten times. The chain joins TRBV5-5 to TRBJ1-1, with D tentatively TRBD1 (6 bases). With 3 bases removed from V and 4 bases from J, the gap between germline ends came to 16 bases. In germline, CDR1 is SGHKS, CDR2 YYEKEE (reference sequence). The CDR3 is 15 amino acids. DNA of the CDR3: TGTGCCAGCAGCTGGGAGGGGGACTTGGGCACTGAAGCTTTCTTT. It yields the protein CASSWEGDLGTEAFF.